These T cell receptor beta chains were read from a single sample in a study of blood T cell repertoires in COVID-19. Measured with immunoSEQ multiplex PCR; TCRdb has only the in-frame clones, and not every one. The table records approximately 72,000 clones, roughly nine tenths of them present only once. Sequenced material: peripheral blood. Source of these receptors: a woman aged 55-70 years with acute or convalescent COVID-19. The CDR3 runs from the conserved cysteine through the conserved F or W. The order of the fields is V gene, J gene, CDR3 protein.

V: TRBV14; J: TRBJ2-1; CDR3: CASSQDRGGSSYNEQFF
V: TRBV27; J: TRBJ2-7; CDR3: CASSLGTGESYEQYF
V: TRBV7-9; J: .; CDR3: CASRGGRVGHNEQFF
V: TRBV19; J: TRBJ2-2; CDR3: CASRLSRVPTGELFF
V: TRBV28; J: TRBJ2-7; CDR3: CASSPVAGGNYEQYF
V: TRBV4-1; J: TRBJ2-1; CDR3: CASSPWQVTSGGKNEQFF
V: TRBV5-4; J: TRBJ2-3; CDR3: CASSSGLPSTDTQYF
V: TRBV6-5; J: TRBJ2-3; CDR3: CASLQGGTDTQYF
V: TRBV5-1; J: TRBJ1-4; CDR3: CASSPHRGEDEKLFF
V: TRBV11-2; J: TRBJ1-4; CDR3: CASSLVGGRAEKLFF
V: TRBV9; J: TRBJ2-7; CDR3: CASSVTGGYEQYF
V: TRBV5-1; J: TRBJ1-2; CDR3: CASSLQGQGYGYTF
V: TRBV7-8; J: TRBJ2-1; CDR3: CASSLVLGGSYNEQFF
V: TRBV2; J: TRBJ1-1; CDR3: CASSEQSVNTEAFF
V: TRBV6-5; J: TRBJ1-5; CDR3: CASSRAPGNQPQHF
V: TRBV18; J: TRBJ1-4; CDR3: CASSRRTGDPEKLFF
V: TRBV2; J: TRBJ1-3; CDR3: CASSDSDSGNTIYF
V: TRBV25-1; J: TRBJ2-3; CDR3: CASSETEFTQYF
V: TRBV19; J: TRBJ1-1; CDR3: CASSIAGRGTEAFF
V: TRBV19; J: TRBJ2-5; CDR3: CASSIIPQETQYF
V: TRBV3-1/TRBV3-2; J: TRBJ2-5; CDR3: CASRGSGGAGETQYF
V: TRBV5-6; J: TRBJ1-4; CDR3: CASSLSGQGNEKLFF
V: TRBV5-6; J: TRBJ2-3; CDR3: CASSLAGGRADTQYF
V: TRBV3-1/TRBV3-2; J: TRBJ1-5; CDR3: CASSQDSGVYSNQPQHF
V: TRBV19; J: TRBJ1-5; CDR3: CASSHPTDFNQPQHF
V: TRBV2; J: TRBJ1-3; CDR3: CAASQGRTGNTIYF
V: TRBV5-6; J: TRBJ2-7; CDR3: CASSAGTGGPYDYEQYF
V: TRBV7-9; J: TRBJ1-4; CDR3: CASSRGQGGEKLFF
V: TRBV29-1; J: TRBJ2-3; CDR3: CSVAEGTSTDTQYF
V: TRBV24-1; J: TRBJ1-4; CDR3: CATSDSTGVEKLFF
V: TRBV3-1/TRBV3-2; J: TRBJ2-1; CDR3: CASSQGAAGEDEQFF
V: TRBV3-1/TRBV3-2; J: TRBJ2-7; CDR3: CASSPGLAGASYEQYF
V: TRBV18; J: TRBJ2-7; CDR3: CASSPRREAEQYF
V: TRBV5-1; J: TRBJ1-5; CDR3: CASSLEGQRGQPQHF
V: TRBV4-1; J: TRBJ2-3; CDR3: CASSHSPSSTDTQYF
V: TRBV4-2; J: TRBJ1-5; CDR3: CASSPGQGGDQPQHF
V: TRBV2; J: TRBJ1-5; CDR3: CASRSPDSGGQPQHF
V: TRBV9; J: TRBJ2-1; CDR3: CASSVDFVGGEQFF
V: TRBV7-8; J: TRBJ1-1; CDR3: CASSFSPDTEAFF
V: TRBV5-1; J: TRBJ2-3; CDR3: CASSPYGGLGTDTQYF
V: TRBV18; J: TRBJ1-3; CDR3: CASSQEGGSGNTIYF
V: TRBV27; J: TRBJ2-2; CDR3: CASSQAGNTGELFF
V: TRBV6-5; J: TRBJ2-7; CDR3: CASSYSSPYFYEQYF
V: TRBV9; J: TRBJ2-3; CDR3: CASSAGLADTDTQYF
V: TRBV9; J: TRBJ2-7; CDR3: CASSVGVSGEQYF
V: TRBV10-3; J: TRBJ1-1; CDR3: CAISESRPGTNTEAFF
V: TRBV27; J: TRBJ1-4; CDR3: CASRREEFPNEKLFF
V: TRBV7-8; J: TRBJ2-3; CDR3: CASSSYGTGRNREDTQYF
V: TRBV29-1; J: TRBJ1-1; CDR3: CSASGHPNTEAFF
V: TRBV4-2; J: TRBJ1-5; CDR3: CASSQGTDDGNQPQHF
V: TRBV5-1; J: TRBJ2-7; CDR3: CASSLWGDSSYEQYF
V: TRBV19; J: TRBJ2-4; CDR3: CASNSLSGGASDIQYF
V: TRBV7-6; J: TRBJ2-7; CDR3: CASSSRAGQGGSYEQYF